These 29 T cell receptor beta chains originate from one sample sequenced in a study of beta chain features in type 1 diabetes. These receptors are not linked to any known antigen. Overall study results and limits: TCRB CDR3s were moderately but significantly shorter in Type 1 diabetes patients in all four CD4+ subsets.

The authors reverse transcribed all of the isolated RNA, so sequencing captured expressed TCRB transcripts. Libraries were prepared by immunoSEQ multiplex PCR; TCRdb keeps only in-frame clonotypes and omits some of them. The data contain about 240,000 clones, approximately 15% of them singletons. The sequencing sample was made of naive CD4+ T cells from blood. All receptors derive from a young man with type 1 diabetes.

This chain joins TRBV2 and TRBJ1-2, with 9 positions matching TRBD1. The CDR3 is made up of 12 amino acids. The ends lost 6 bases at V and 8 bases at J; junction bases unmatched: 4. CDR1 is SNHLY, CDR2 FYNNEI, per germline. CDR3 nucleotides: TGTGCCAGCAGGGGACAGGGTGGAGGCTACACCTTC. Amino acids: CASRGQGGGYTF.

The table lists this clone with a few counts. The chain combines TRBV5-1 with TRBJ2-4, with 11 bases aligning to TRBD1. This CDR3 is 14 amino acids long. Germline CDR1 reads SGHRS; CDR2 reads YFSETQ. With V trimmed by 4 bases and J by 8 bases, 5 bases remained unmatched. CDR3 coding DNA: TGCGCCAGCAGCCCGGGACAGGGGGGGGACATTCAGTACTTC. This encodes CASSPGQGGDIQYF. The variable domain in full, completed from reference TRBV5-1 and TRBJ2-4, reads KAGVTQTPRYLIKTRGQQVTLSCSPISGHRSVSWYQQTPGQGLQFLFEYFSETQRNKGNFPGRFSGRQFSNSRSEMNVSTLELGDSALYLCASSPGQGGDIQYFGAGTRLSVL.

This clone was seen a handful of times. This chain links TRBV18 with TRBJ2-7; D possibly corresponds to TRBD2 (5 bases). Germline V CDR1 and CDR2: KGHSH, LQKENI. V was clipped by 3 bases and J by 3 bases, with 9 bases between them. The CDR3 length is 13 residues. The CDR3 loop reads CASSPERSYEQYF. The CDR3 bases are TGTGCCAGCTCACCGGAGCGGAGCTACGAGCAGTACTTC.

The rearrangement uses TRBV21-1 and TRBJ2-5; the table's D gene call, TRBD2, was not cross checked with the DNA. TRBV21-1 is described as a pseudogene. This CDR3 has 15 residues. The CDR3 coding sequence is TGTGCCAGCAGCAAAGTGAGCGGGGGTTATGAGACCCAGTACTTC. It is translated as CASSKVSGGYETQYF.

This clone was seen a few times. The V call is TRBV30, the J call TRBJ2-2; D ambiguous. In germline, CDR1 is GTSNPN, CDR2 SVGIG (reference sequence). This CDR3 has 11 amino acids. The V gene lost 1 base and the J gene lost 5 bases, with 2 bases spanning the gap. CDR3 sequence (DNA): TGTGCCTGGAGTGCGACCGGGGAGCTGTTTTTT. It is translated as CAWSATGELFF.

The table lists this clone with a few counts. The V and J genes are TRBV10-3 and TRBJ2-7; TRBD1 aligns across 11 bases. The germline V gene has CDR1 ENHRY and CDR2 SYGVKD. This CDR3 is built from 14 residues. The J segment lost 7 bases and the V segment lost 4 bases, leaving 6 bases of the junction unmatched. The CDR3: CAISGGQGANEQYF. The DNA for the CDR3 is TGTGCCATCAGTGGCGGACAGGGGGCGAATGAGCAGTACTTC.

This chain joins TRBV6-1 and TRBJ2-5, with TRBD2 matching over 7 bases. Trimming at V came to 5 bases and at J to 1 base, leaving 4 bases not matched to a gene. Looked up from germline, CDR1 is MNHNS and CDR2 is SASEGT. The CDR3 sequence is 14 residues long. The CDR3: CASSLSSGQETQYF. The DNA of the CDR3 is TGTGCCAGCAGTCTCTCTAGCGGCCAAGAGACCCAGTACTTC.

This clone was observed a few times. The V and J genes are TRBV7-6 and TRBJ1-6; 8 nucleotides align to TRBD1. The germline gives CDR1 SGHVS, CDR2 FNYEAQ. V lost 4 bases, J lost 6 bases, and 5 bases stayed unmatched. CDR3 size: 15 residues. Here the CDR3 DNA reads TGTGCCAGCAGCTCCCGGACAGGGAGTAATTCACCCCTCCACTTT. Residues: CASSSRTGSNSPLHF. Drawing the rest from reference TRBV7-6 and TRBJ1-6, the complete variable domain is GAGVSQSPRYKVTKRGQDVALRCDPISGHVSLYWYRQALGQGPEFLTYFNYEAQQDKSGLPNDRFSAERPEGSISTLTIQRTEQRDSAMYRCASSSRTGSNSPLHFGNGTRLTVT.

This clone was seen a handful of times. The rearrangement uses TRBV6-5 and TRBJ2-7; 10 nucleotides align to TRBD2. V lost 6 bases and J lost 6; bases outside the gene matches: 2. The length of the CDR3 is 12 residues. CDR1 is MNHEY and CDR2 is SVGAGI in the germline V gene. The CDR3 loop is CASSRLAGEQYF. The CDR3 region has the DNA TGTGCCAGCAGCCGACTAGCGGGCGAGCAGTACTTC.

This clone has just a few counts. The rearrangement joins TRBV9 to TRBJ2-3; no clear D gene. Per the germline V gene, CDR1 is SGDLS and CDR2 is YYNGEE. The CDR3 extends over 12 amino acids. V was clipped by 3 bases and J by 5 bases, with 7 bases between them. The DNA for the CDR3 is TGTGCCAGCAGCGCCACGGTAGATACGCAGTATTTT. It specifies CASSATVDTQYF. Combining the CDR3 with reference TRBV9 and TRBJ2-3 gives the whole variable domain DSGVTQTPKHLITATGQRVTLRCSPRSGDLSVYWYQQSLDQGLQFLIQYYNGEERAKGNILERFSAQQFPDLHSELNLSSLELGDSALYFCASSATVDTQYFGPGTRLTVL.

This clone was counted between two and nine times. The CDR3 loop reads CASSVDSNSGANVLTF. CDR3 sequence (DNA): TGTGCCAGCAGCGTAGACAGCAACTCTGGGGCCAACGTCCTGACTTTC. The rearrangement joins TRBV5-5 to TRBJ2-6; D is perhaps TRBD1 (5 bases). Germline CDR1 and CDR2: SGHKS and YYEKEE (reference sequence). There are 16 residues in the CDR3. V lost 4 bases, J lost 0 bases, and 11 bases lay in between.

The chain carries TRBV18 and TRBJ2-1; D is perhaps TRBD2 (6 bases). The germline V gene encodes CDR1 KGHSH and CDR2 LQKENI. V dropped 5 bases and J dropped 6 bases, with 14 bases sitting between them. The CDR3 covers 14 residues. Here the CDR3 reads CASSSTRLGNEQFF. DNA of the CDR3: TGTGCCAGCTCATCCACCCGACTAGGCAATGAGCAGTTCTTC.

This clone was seen more than once but under ten times. J is TRBJ2-2 and V is TRBV9; TRBD2 matches 10 bases. This CDR3 spans 16 amino acids. V was clipped by 5 bases and J by 1 base; unmatched bases: 5. The germline V gene encodes CDR1 SGDLS and CDR2 YYNGEE. Written as DNA, the CDR3 is TGTGCCAGCAGTCCGCGACTAGCGGGGAACACCGGGGAGCTGTTTTTT. As protein: CASSPRLAGNTGELFF.

This clone was seen only a few times. The chain carries TRBV11-2 and TRBJ1-1; the D gene is possibly TRBD1 (5 bases). V was pared by 5 bases and J by 4 bases, with 14 bases between. The CDR3 runs to 14 residues. Looked up from germline, CDR1 is SGHAT and CDR2 is FQNNGV. This CDR3 reads CASSPGTGGTEAFF. The DNA for the CDR3 is TGTGCCAGCAGCCCTGGGACGGGAGGCACTGAAGCTTTCTTT.

The rearrangement links TRBV6-1 to TRBJ1-1, with 10 bases matching TRBD1. The length of the CDR3 is 16 residues. V lost 4 bases, J lost 0 bases, and 5 bases stayed unmatched. The germline CDR1 and CDR2 sequences are MNHNS and SASEGT. CDR3 in amino acids: CASSGDRGQLNTEAFF. The CDR3 nucleotides read TGTGCCAGCAGTGGAGACAGGGGGCAGCTGAACACTGAAGCTTTCTTT.

The V call is TRBV25-1, the J call TRBJ1-1; D ambiguous. The length of the CDR3 is 13 residues. V was cut by 4 bases and J by 1 base, with 7 bases left in between. Germline V gives CDR1 MGHDK, CDR2 SYGVNS. CDR3: CASSGGGNTEAFF. In nucleotides, the CDR3 is TGTGCCAGCAGTGGTGGCGGGAACACTGAAGCTTTCTTT.

Comment on this clone: At one boundary the junction diverges from the germline segment, which might be a read error. CDR3 DNA: TGTGCCAGCAGTTACTCTCTACAGGGGCCTCAAGGGACCCAGTACTTC. Amino acids: CASSYSLQGPQGTQYF. This chain uses TRBV6-5 with TRBJ2-5; 7 bases map to TRBD1. Germline V gene sequence: CDR1 MNHEY, CDR2 SVGAGI. The CDR3 length is 16 residues.

This clone was observed a few times. The chain carries TRBV18 and TRBJ1-2; possibly TRBD1 for D (6 bases). The CDR3 is 15 amino acids. Looked up from germline, CDR1 is KGHSH and CDR2 is LQKENI. The V end lost 3 bases, the J end lost 6 bases, and 17 bases lay between the germline ends. The CDR3 DNA sequence: TGTGCCAGCTCACCCCTCGGAGGGGGGGTGGATGGCTACACCTTC. It specifies CASSPLGGGVDGYTF.

The chain links TRBV2 to TRBJ1-5; no reliable D call. Germline V gene lookup returns CDR1 SNHLY and CDR2 FYNNEI. CDR3 length: 14 residues. The V and J ends lost 3 bases and 9 bases respectively, with 15 bases between them. The CDR3 is CASSESTSAPPQHF. Here the CDR3 DNA reads TGTGCCAGCAGTGAGAGCACGTCTGCTCCGCCCCAGCATTTT.

The rearrangement links TRBV2 to TRBJ2-7, with 10 bases aligning to TRBD1. This CDR3 is 14 amino acids long. Germline values: CDR1 SNHLY, CDR2 FYNNEI. V lost 6 bases and J lost 4; bases outside the gene matches: 6. CDR3 amino acids: CASSQTGGLYEQYF. For the CDR3, the DNA is TGTGCCAGCAGCCAGACAGGGGGCTTATACGAGCAGTACTTC.

This clone was found a few times. This chain uses TRBV5-1 with TRBJ2-1; TRBD2 matches at 7 bases. J was trimmed by 3 bases and V by 0 bases; bases with no gene match: 3. Germline V gene data show CDR1 as SGHRS and CDR2 as YFSETQ. There are 15 residues in the CDR3. CDR3 protein: CASSLGGGGYNEQFF. CDR3 nucleotide sequence: TGCGCCAGCAGCTTGGGCGGCGGGGGCTACAATGAGCAGTTCTTC. Variable domain in full (rest from reference TRBV5-1 and TRBJ2-1): KAGVTQTPRYLIKTRGQQVTLSCSPISGHRSVSWYQQTPGQGLQFLFEYFSETQRNKGNFPGRFSGRQFSNSRSEMNVSTLELGDSALYLCASSLGGGGYNEQFFGPGTRLTVL.

This clone has more than one count but fewer than ten. This sequence joins TRBV7-9 and TRBJ2-1; TRBD2 is a possible D gene (5 bases). Germline lookup yields CDR1 SEHNR and CDR2 FQNEAQ (reference sequence). V was cut by 3 bases and J by 5 bases, with 8 bases left in between. This CDR3 has 13 amino acids. CDR3 coding DNA: TGTGCCAGCAGCTTCCTCGGGGACAATGAGCAGTTCTTC. The encoded protein is CASSFLGDNEQFF.

V gene TRBV7-9 combines with J gene TRBJ1-1; no firm D call. The CDR3 is made up of 17 amino acids. V was cut by 2 bases and J by 1 base, with 17 bases left in between. Germline V gene lookup returns CDR1 SEHNR and CDR2 FQNEAQ (reference sequence). CDR3 nucleotides: TGTGCCAGCAGCTTAAACGCGGCAGTACCAACGAACACTGAAGCTTTCTTT. Residues: CASSLNAAVPTNTEAFF.

The rearrangement links TRBV7-9 to TRBJ2-7, with 7 positions matching TRBD1. V gave up 1 base and J gave up 5 bases; unmatched junction bases: 11. Germline lookup yields CDR1 SEHNR and CDR2 FQNEAQ (reference sequence). The CDR3 is 16 residues long. This chain's CDR3 is CASSLDGPGQIHEQYF. Here the CDR3 DNA reads TGTGCCAGCAGCTTAGACGGCCCGGGACAGATACACGAGCAGTACTTC.

This clone was seen a handful of times. This chain uses TRBV10-3 with TRBJ2-7; 10 bases map to TRBD1. In germline, CDR1 is ENHRY, CDR2 SYGVKD. This CDR3 contains 15 residues. Trimming cost V 6 bases and J 1 base; bases outside gene matches: 6. The CDR3 loop is CAIRSGTGDSYEQYF. CDR3 bases: TGTGCCATCAGGTCCGGGACAGGGGATTCCTACGAGCAGTACTTC.

This clone was seen only a few times. The V gene is TRBV7-9, the J gene TRBJ2-7; 11 positions match TRBD2. V lost 3 bases to trimming and J lost 3 bases; unmatched junction nucleotides: 4. Germline V gene data show CDR1 as SEHNR and CDR2 as FQNEAQ (reference sequence). The CDR3 sequence is 15 residues long. The CDR3: CASSFGLAGSYEQYF. DNA for the CDR3: TGTGCCAGCAGCTTCGGACTAGCGGGTAGCTACGAGCAGTACTTC.

This chain uses TRBV6-5 with TRBJ2-7; 7 bases are shared with TRBD1. Germline lookup yields CDR1 MNHEY and CDR2 SVGAGI. This CDR3 comprises 15 residues. Trimming took 8 bases from V and 3 from J; bases not matched to a gene: 13. The CDR3 bases are TGTGCCAGCTCGCGGACAGGTTGGGATGGCTACGAGCAGTACTTC. Its protein is CASSRTGWDGYEQYF.

The J gene is TRBJ1-1, the V gene TRBV11-2; 10 bases are shared with TRBD1. The CDR3 loop spans 16 amino acids. The junction had 6 bases not matched to a gene; V was cut back by 5 bases and J by 0 bases. Germline CDR1 SGHAT, CDR2 FQNNGV. CDR3 nucleotide sequence: TGTGCCAGCAGCATGGGACAGGGGAGAATGAACACTGAAGCTTTCTTT. Translating gives CASSMGQGRMNTEAFF.

The chain carries TRBV2 and TRBJ2-5; possibly TRBD1 for D (5 bases). Germline lookup yields CDR1 SNHLY and CDR2 FYNNEI. V lost 5 bases and J 5 bases, leaving 18 bases between the germline ends. CDR3 size: 15 residues. In nucleotides, the CDR3 is TGTGCCAGCAGTATGGGGCTTATTAGGATGGAGACCCAGTACTTC. Residues: CASSMGLIRMETQYF.